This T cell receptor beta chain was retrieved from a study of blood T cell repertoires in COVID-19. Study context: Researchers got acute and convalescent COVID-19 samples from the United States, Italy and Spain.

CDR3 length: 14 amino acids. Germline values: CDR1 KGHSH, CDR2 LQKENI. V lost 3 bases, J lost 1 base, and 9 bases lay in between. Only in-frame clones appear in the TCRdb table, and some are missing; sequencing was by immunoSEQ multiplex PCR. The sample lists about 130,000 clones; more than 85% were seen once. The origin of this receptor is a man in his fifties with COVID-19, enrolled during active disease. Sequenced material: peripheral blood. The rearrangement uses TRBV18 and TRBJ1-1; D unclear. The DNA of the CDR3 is TGTGCCAGCTCACCGGCCATCCGGAACACTGAAGCTTTCTTT. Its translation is CASSPAIRNTEAFF.